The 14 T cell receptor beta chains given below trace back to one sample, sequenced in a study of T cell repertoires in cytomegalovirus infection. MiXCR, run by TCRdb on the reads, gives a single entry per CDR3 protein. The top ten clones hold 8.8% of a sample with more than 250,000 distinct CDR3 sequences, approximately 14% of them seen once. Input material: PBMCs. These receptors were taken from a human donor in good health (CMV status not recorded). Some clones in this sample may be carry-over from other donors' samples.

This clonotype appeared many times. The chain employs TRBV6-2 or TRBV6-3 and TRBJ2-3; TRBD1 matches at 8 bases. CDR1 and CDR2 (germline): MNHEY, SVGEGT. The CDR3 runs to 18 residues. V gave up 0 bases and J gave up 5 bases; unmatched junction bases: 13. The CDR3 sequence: CASSYSSRGRGHEDTQYF. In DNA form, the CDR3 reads TGTGCCAGCAGTTACTCCAGCAGAGGCAGGGGGCATGAAGATACGCAGTATTTT.

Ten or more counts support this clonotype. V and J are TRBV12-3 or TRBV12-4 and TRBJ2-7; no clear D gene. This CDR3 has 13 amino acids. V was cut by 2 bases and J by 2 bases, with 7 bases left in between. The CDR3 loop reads CASSLLRTYEQYF. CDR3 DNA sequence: TGTGCCAGCAGTTTACTCCGAACCTACGAGCAGTACTTC.

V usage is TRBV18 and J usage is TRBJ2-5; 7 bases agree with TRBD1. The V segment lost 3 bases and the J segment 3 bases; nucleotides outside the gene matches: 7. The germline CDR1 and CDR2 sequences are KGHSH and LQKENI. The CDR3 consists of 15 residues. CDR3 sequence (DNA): TGTGCCAGCTCACCCGGGACAGACAAAGAAGAGACCCAGTACTTC. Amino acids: CASSPGTDKEETQYF.

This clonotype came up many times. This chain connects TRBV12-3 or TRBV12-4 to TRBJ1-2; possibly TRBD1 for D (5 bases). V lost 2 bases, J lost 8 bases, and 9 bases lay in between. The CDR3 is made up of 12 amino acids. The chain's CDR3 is CASSLQGGGYTF. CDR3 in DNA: TGTGCCAGCAGTTTACAGGGAGGAGGCTACACCTTC.

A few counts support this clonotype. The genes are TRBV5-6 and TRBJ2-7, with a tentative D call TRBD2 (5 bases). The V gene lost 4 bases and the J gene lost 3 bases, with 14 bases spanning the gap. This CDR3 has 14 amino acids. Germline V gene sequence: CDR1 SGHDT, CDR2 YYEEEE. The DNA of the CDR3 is TGTGCCAGCAGCGCAGACGACGGACTCTACGAGCAGTACTTC. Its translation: CASSADDGLYEQYF.

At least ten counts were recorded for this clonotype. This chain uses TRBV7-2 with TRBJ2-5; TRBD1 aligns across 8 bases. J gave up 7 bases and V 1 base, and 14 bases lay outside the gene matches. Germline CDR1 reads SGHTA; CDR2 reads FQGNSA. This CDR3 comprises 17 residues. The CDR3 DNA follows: TGTGCCAGCAGCTTAGGGGACAGGCTCTCAGAAGGCGGGACCCAGTACTTC. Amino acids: CASSLGDRLSEGGTQYF.

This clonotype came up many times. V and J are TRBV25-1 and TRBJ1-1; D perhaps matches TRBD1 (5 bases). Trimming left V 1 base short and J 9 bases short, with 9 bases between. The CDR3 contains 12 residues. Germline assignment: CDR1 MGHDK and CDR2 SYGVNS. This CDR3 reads CASSELAGKAFF. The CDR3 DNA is TGTGCCAGCAGTGAATTGGCAGGGAAAGCTTTCTTT.

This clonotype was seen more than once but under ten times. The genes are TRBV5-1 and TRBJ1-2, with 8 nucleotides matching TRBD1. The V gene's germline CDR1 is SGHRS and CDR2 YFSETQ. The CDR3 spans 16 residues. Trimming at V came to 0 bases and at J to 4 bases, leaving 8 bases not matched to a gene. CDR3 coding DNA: TGCGCCAGCAGCTTGGTGTCAGGGGGCCGTAGCTATGGCTACACCTTC. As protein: CASSLVSGGRSYGYTF. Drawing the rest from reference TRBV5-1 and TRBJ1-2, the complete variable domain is KAGVTQTPRYLIKTRGQQVTLSCSPISGHRSVSWYQQTPGQGLQFLFEYFSETQRNKGNFPGRFSGRQFSNSRSEMNVSTLELGDSALYLCASSLVSGGRSYGYTFGSGTRLTVV.

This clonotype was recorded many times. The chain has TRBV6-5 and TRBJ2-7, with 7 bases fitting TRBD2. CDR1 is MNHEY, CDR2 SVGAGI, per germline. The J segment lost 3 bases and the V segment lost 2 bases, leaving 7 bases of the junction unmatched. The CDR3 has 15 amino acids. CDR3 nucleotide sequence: TGTGCCAGCAGTTACATTGGCGGGAGTGTCTACGAGCAGTACTTC. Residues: CASSYIGGSVYEQYF.

The CDR3 region has the DNA TGCAGTGCTCAAGACAGCTATGGCTACACCTTC. This encodes CSAQDSYGYTF. V and J are TRBV20-1 and TRBJ1-2, with D possibly TRBD1 on 5 matching bases. The CDR3 runs to 11 residues. V was shortened by 5 bases and J by 4 bases, with 8 bases between the two germline ends. Germline V lookup: CDR1 DFQATT, CDR2 SNEGSKA (reference sequence).

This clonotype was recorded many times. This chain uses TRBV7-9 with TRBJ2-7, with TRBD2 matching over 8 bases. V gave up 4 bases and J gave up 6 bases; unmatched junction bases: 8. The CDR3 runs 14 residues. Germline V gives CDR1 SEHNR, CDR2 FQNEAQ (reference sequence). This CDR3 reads CASSSTSASGEQYF. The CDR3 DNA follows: TGTGCCAGCAGCTCGACTAGCGCTTCCGGCGAGCAGTACTTC.

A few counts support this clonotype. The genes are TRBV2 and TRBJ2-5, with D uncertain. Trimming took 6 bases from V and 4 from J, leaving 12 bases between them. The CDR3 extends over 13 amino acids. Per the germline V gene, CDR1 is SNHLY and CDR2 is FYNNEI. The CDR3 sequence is CASRGLPGETQYF. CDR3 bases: TGTGCCAGCAGGGGATTGCCTGGAGAGACCCAGTACTTC.

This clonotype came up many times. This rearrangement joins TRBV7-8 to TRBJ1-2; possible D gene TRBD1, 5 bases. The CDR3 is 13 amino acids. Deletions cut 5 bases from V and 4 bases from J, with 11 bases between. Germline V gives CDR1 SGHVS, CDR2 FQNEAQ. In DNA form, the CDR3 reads TGTGCCAGCAGCACAGGATTGGTCTATGGCTACACCTTC. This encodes CASSTGLVYGYTF.

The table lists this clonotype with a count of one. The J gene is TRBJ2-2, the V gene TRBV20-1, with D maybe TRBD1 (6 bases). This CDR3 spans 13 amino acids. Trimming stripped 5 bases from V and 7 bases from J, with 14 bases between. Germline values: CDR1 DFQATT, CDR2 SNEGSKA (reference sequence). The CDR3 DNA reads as TGCAGTGCTCCAGGGGCGAACCACGGGGAGCTGTTTTTT. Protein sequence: CSAPGANHGELFF.